The clone carrying this T cell receptor beta chain was counted a few times. V gave up 3 bases and J gave up 13 bases, with 12 bases separating them. The length of the CDR3 is 12 residues. Looked up from germline, CDR1 is LGHDT and CDR2 is YNNKEL (reference sequence). The sample belongs to a study of T-cell memory formation after mild COVID-19. TCRdb used MiXCR to reprocess the 5' RACE reads, holding one entry per CDR3 protein. This sample carries 30,000 to 35,000 distinct CDR3 sequences, under 8% of them seen once, and the ten largest clones take approximately 29%. The chain combines TRBV3-1 with TRBJ2-2; unclear D gene. The sequencing input was PBMCs or a T cell subset sorted from them (not recorded which). The TCR sequence derives from a man aged 18-30 years who had mild COVID-19 (a few samples of this study predate the infection). Cell type and time point are not known. CDR3 sequence: CASSQLTSRLFF. The CDR3 DNA follows: TGTGCCAGCAGCCAGTTAACCTCCCGGCTGTTTTTT.